This is a list of T cell receptor beta chains from one sample in a study of cytomegalovirus exposure and HLA in healthy donors. Assay: immunoSEQ multiplex PCR; the TCRdb copy retains only in-frame clones and omits some. The sample carries 100,000 or so clones, about 85% recorded once. The sample consisted of PBMCs. The receptor source for this set is a man aged 30 to 39 in good health and CMV-seronegative. The CDR3 runs from the conserved cysteine through the conserved F or W. Each record gives: CDR3 length, V gene, D gene, J gene, clone size, CDR3 DNA, CDR3 protein. The D gene is left open where the match is weak. Rows may omit the clone size; those that give it use once, few, many or a size class.

len: 14
v_gene: TRBV5-1
d_gene: TRBD1
j_gene: TRBJ2-2
abundance: once
CDR3nt: TGCGCCAGCAGCTGGACAGGGGGAACCGGGGAGCTGTTTTTT
CDR3aa: CASSWTGGTGELFF

len: 13
v_gene: TRBV5-4
d_gene: -
j_gene: TRBJ1-5
abundance: -
CDR3nt: TGTGCCAGCAGCTTGGGCAGGGATCAGCCCCAGCATTTT
CDR3aa: CASSLGRDQPQHF

len: 14
v_gene: TRBV5-1
d_gene: -
j_gene: TRBJ2-3
abundance: -
CDR3nt: TGCGCCAGCAGCTTAGGGGGGGGTCCAGATACGCAGTATTTT
CDR3aa: CASSLGGGPDTQYF

len: 14
v_gene: TRBV10-3
d_gene: -
j_gene: TRBJ1-4
abundance: few
CDR3nt: TGTGCCATCAGTGCGGGGGGGTCTAATGAAAAACTGTTTTTT
CDR3aa: CAISAGGSNEKLFF

len: 16
v_gene: TRBV27
d_gene: TRBD2
j_gene: TRBJ2-3
abundance: -
CDR3nt: TGTGCCAGCAGGGGGACTAGCGCAACCTACACAGATACGCAGTATTTT
CDR3aa: CASRGTSATYTDTQYF

len: 15
v_gene: TRBV5-1
d_gene: -
j_gene: TRBJ2-2
abundance: -
CDR3nt: TGCGCCAGCAGCTTTCAAAACCCAGGGAACGGGGAGCTGTTTTTT
CDR3aa: CASSFQNPGNGELFF

len: 16
v_gene: TRBV5-4
d_gene: TRBD2
j_gene: TRBJ2-7
abundance: -
CDR3nt: TGTGCCAGCAGCTTAGCCCGGACTAGCGGGAGCTACGAGCAGTACTTC
CDR3aa: CASSLARTSGSYEQYF

len: 13
v_gene: TRBV27
d_gene: TRBD1
j_gene: TRBJ2-5
abundance: -
CDR3nt: TGTGCCAGCAGTGAATACAGGGGAGAGACCCAGTACTTC
CDR3aa: CASSEYRGETQYF

len: 18
v_gene: TRBV7-9
d_gene: TRBD2
j_gene: TRBJ2-7
abundance: once
CDR3nt: TGTGCCAGCAGCCCTAAACCCTCTAGCGGGGGGTCAACCTACGAGCAGTACTTC
CDR3aa: CASSPKPSSGGSTYEQYF

len: 19
v_gene: TRBV4-1
d_gene: -
j_gene: TRBJ1-3
abundance: once
CDR3nt: TGCGCCAGCAGCCAAGATTCACTAGGACTCAGGGGAATTGGAAACACCATATATTTT
CDR3aa: CASSQDSLGLRGIGNTIYF

len: 16
v_gene: TRBV28
d_gene: TRBD2
j_gene: TRBJ2-5
abundance: -
CDR3nt: TGTGCCAGCAGTTCTCCGACTAGCGGGGGTCTAACCGGCCAGTACTTC
CDR3aa: CASSSPTSGGLTGQYF

len: 14
v_gene: TRBV15
d_gene: TRBD1
j_gene: TRBJ2-2
abundance: few
CDR3nt: TGTGCCACCAGCAGGGACAGGGGGGCCGGGGAGCTGTTTTTT
CDR3aa: CATSRDRGAGELFF

len: 13
v_gene: TRBV9
d_gene: -
j_gene: TRBJ2-7
abundance: -
CDR3nt: TGTGCCAGCAGCGGCCCGCAGGGTAACGAGCAGTACTTC
CDR3aa: CASSGPQGNEQYF

len: 12
v_gene: TRBV27
d_gene: -
j_gene: TRBJ1-2
abundance: -
CDR3nt: TGTGCCAGCTCTAGCGGGGGAGGGGGCTACACCTTC
CDR3aa: CASSSGGGGYTF

len: 15
v_gene: TRBV6-1
d_gene: -
j_gene: TRBJ2-5
abundance: -
CDR3nt: TGTGCCAGCAGTGAATTTGGCAATTTCCAAGAGACCCAGTACTTC
CDR3aa: CASSEFGNFQETQYF

len: 15
v_gene: TRBV30
d_gene: TRBD2
j_gene: TRBJ2-6
abundance: -
CDR3nt: TGTGCCGGACCGGGACTAGTAACTGGGGCCAACGTCCTGACTTTC
CDR3aa: CAGPGLVTGANVLTF

len: 13
v_gene: TRBV6-1
d_gene: TRBD1
j_gene: TRBJ2-7
abundance: -
CDR3nt: TGTGCCAGCACCCGACAGGGGAGTTACGAGCAGTACTTC
CDR3aa: CASTRQGSYEQYF

len: 17
v_gene: TRBV4-1
d_gene: -
j_gene: TRBJ1-1
abundance: -
CDR3nt: TGCGCCAGCAGCCAAGGACCCTGGAGGGAGGGGAACACTGAAGCTTTCTTT
CDR3aa: CASSQGPWREGNTEAFF

len: 14
v_gene: TRBV9
d_gene: TRBD1
j_gene: TRBJ2-7
abundance: -
CDR3nt: TGTGCCAGCAGCGGTCGACAGGGGGCCCGCGAGCAGTACTTC
CDR3aa: CASSGRQGAREQYF

len: 13
v_gene: TRBV19
d_gene: -
j_gene: TRBJ1-1
abundance: -
CDR3nt: TGTGCCAGTGATAACAGGAGAAACACTGAAGCTTTCTTT
CDR3aa: CASDNRRNTEAFF

len: 13
v_gene: TRBV27
d_gene: TRBD1
j_gene: TRBJ1-2
abundance: -
CDR3nt: TGTGCCAGCAGTCCGACAGGGAACTATGGCTACACCTTC
CDR3aa: CASSPTGNYGYTF

len: 15
v_gene: TRBV9
d_gene: -
j_gene: TRBJ2-3
abundance: -
CDR3nt: TGTGCCAGCAGCGACCCCGCGGGCCCCACAGATACGCAGTATTTT
CDR3aa: CASSDPAGPTDTQYF

len: 13
v_gene: TRBV29-1
d_gene: -
j_gene: TRBJ2-7
abundance: -
CDR3nt: TGCAGCGTAGAGGGGGAGGGGTCCGACGAGCAGTACTTC
CDR3aa: CSVEGEGSDEQYF

len: 16
v_gene: TRBV5-1
d_gene: TRBD2
j_gene: TRBJ2-5
abundance: -
CDR3nt: TGCGCCAGCAGCCCCAGACTAGCGGGAGGGCCCGTGACCCAGTACTTC
CDR3aa: CASSPRLAGGPVTQYF